What follows are 30 T cell receptor beta chains derived from one specimen sequenced in a study of early T cells in non-severe SARS-CoV-2 infection. Via MiXCR, TCRdb re-called the 5' RACE reads, giving one row per CDR3 protein. Of 65,000 to 85,000 distinct CDR3 sequences listed, 10% are singletons. Sequenced material: whole blood, taken at baseline. All receptors come from an adult who was a healthcare worker with PCR-confirmed SARS-CoV-2 infection or an uninfected control (not recorded which).

This clonotype was seen more than once but under ten times. The V gene is TRBV9, the J gene TRBJ1-1; D is undetermined. With 0 bases removed from V and 5 bases from J, the gap between germline ends came to 14 bases. Looked up from germline, CDR1 is SGDLS and CDR2 is YYNGEE. The CDR3 is 15 amino acids. The chain's CDR3 is CASSVVSSLRTEAFF. CDR3 nucleotides: TGTGCCAGCAGCGTAGTATCCTCTCTAAGGACTGAAGCTTTCTTT.

This clonotype was seen more than once but under ten times. This rearrangement joins TRBV7-2 to TRBJ2-7; 8 bases are a match to TRBD1. J lost 4 bases, V lost 1 base, and 6 bases had no gene match. This CDR3 is built from 15 residues. The germline gives CDR1 SGHTA, CDR2 FQGNSA. The CDR3, as DNA: TGTGCCAGCAGCTTAGTAGTAGACAGGGGTTACGAGCAGTACTTC. Encoded protein: CASSLVVDRGYEQYF.

The rearrangement links TRBV28 to TRBJ2-7; D uncertain. This CDR3 has 11 amino acids. Trimming removed 7 bases from V and 5 bases from J, with 9 bases in between. Germline assignment: CDR1 MDHEN and CDR2 SYDVKM. The CDR3 reads CASNLRDEQYF. In nucleotides, the CDR3 is TGTGCCAGCAACCTCCGAGACGAGCAGTACTTC. Full variable domain (outside the CDR3, taken from reference TRBV28 and TRBJ2-7): DVKVTQSSRYLVKRTGEKVFLECVQDMDHENMFWYRQDPGLGLRLIYFSYDVKMKEKGDIPEGYSVSREKKERFSLILESASTNQTSMYLCASNLRDEQYFGPGTRLTVT.

Ten or more counts support this clonotype. The chain couples TRBV30 to TRBJ2-3, with 8 bases identical to TRBD2. Trimming cost V 2 bases and J 4 bases; bases outside gene matches: 5. This CDR3 comprises 14 residues. Germline V gene sequence: CDR1 GTSNPN, CDR2 SVGIG (reference sequence). CDR3 sequence: CAWSPGTSADTQYF. The CDR3 region has the DNA TGTGCCTGGAGTCCCGGGACTAGTGCAGATACGCAGTATTTT.

This clonotype was observed at least ten times. The chain carries TRBV7-9 and TRBJ1-2; tentatively, D is TRBD1 (6 bases). CDR1 and CDR2 (germline): SEHNR, FQNEAQ (reference sequence). This CDR3 region has 15 residues. Trimming took off 0 bases at V and 6 bases at J, with 14 bases between the two ends. CDR3 region: CASSLAGGDSHGYTF. As DNA, the CDR3 is TGTGCCAGCAGCTTAGCAGGGGGGGACTCCCATGGCTACACCTTC.

This clonotype appeared a few times. The J gene is TRBJ2-1, the V gene TRBV20-1, with D unclear. The CDR3 is made up of 12 amino acids. V shed 2 bases and J shed 4 bases, with 6 bases lying between them. Germline V gene data show CDR1 as DFQATT and CDR2 as SNEGSKA (reference sequence). The chain's CDR3 is CSARSPYNEQFF. In nucleotides, the CDR3 is TGCAGTGCTAGATCCCCATACAATGAGCAGTTCTTC.

This clonotype was seen repeatedly, ten times or more. V usage is TRBV7-6 and J usage is TRBJ2-7; D is tentatively TRBD1 or TRBD2 (6 bases each). Between the trimmed V and J ends, which lost 1 base and 3 bases, there was a span of 13 bases. Germline-derived CDR1 and CDR2 are SGHVS and FNYEAQ. CDR3 length: 15 amino acids. This CDR3 reads CASSLGGAPVYEQYF. In DNA, the CDR3 is TGTGCCAGCAGCTTAGGGGGGGCCCCGGTCTACGAGCAGTACTTC.

To note about this clonotype: A read error may explain this, as a much larger clone is one base away. The chain is built from TRBV7-3 and TRBJ2-7; no clear D gene. This CDR3 is 15 amino acids long. Germline CDR1 is SGHTA and CDR2 is FQGTGA. The chain's CDR3 is CVSSLTGGTTYEQYF. CDR3 sequence (DNA): TGTGTCAGCAGCTTAACGGGCGGCACAACCTACGAGCAGTACTTC. Complete variable domain (other parts from reference TRBV7-3 and TRBJ2-7): GAGVSQTPSNKVTEKGKYVELRCDPISGHTALYWYRQSLGQGPEFLIYFQGTGAADDSGLPNDRFFAVRPEGSVSTLKIQRTERGDSAVYLCVSSLTGGTTYEQYFGPGTRLTVT.

The CDR3 nucleotides read TGTGCCAGCACCTCCGGGGCCAGGGGGGGCACAGATACGCAGTATTTT. It is translated as CASTSGARGGTDTQYF. The rearrangement links TRBV28 to TRBJ2-3, with a possible D match to TRBD1 (7 bases). Looked up from germline, CDR1 is MDHEN and CDR2 is SYDVKM. V was shortened by 7 bases and J by 1 base, with 18 bases between the two germline ends. The CDR3 consists of 16 residues.

The rearrangement uses TRBV20-1 and TRBJ2-7; 8 bases map to TRBD2. This CDR3 spans 15 amino acids. Losses at the gene ends were 6 bases for V and 6 bases for J; bases not matched to a gene: 16. The germline gives CDR1 DFQATT, CDR2 SNEGSKA (reference sequence). CDR3 sequence (DNA): TGCAGTGCCATGGAGCCAAGAGGTAGCGGGACCGAGCAGTACTTC. It codes for CSAMEPRGSGTEQYF.

This clonotype came up a few times. CDR3 sequence reads: CASSQDDGSTEAFF. CDR3 DNA: TGTGCCAGCAGCCAAGATGACGGGAGCACTGAAGCTTTCTTT. The chain couples TRBV3-1 to TRBJ1-1; D unclear. The CDR3 sequence is 14 residues long. CDR1 is LGHDT, CDR2 YNNKEL, per germline (reference sequence). V lost 0 bases, J lost 4 bases, and 9 bases lay in between.

This clonotype appeared many times. The chain has TRBV29-1 and TRBJ2-1; D could derive from TRBD1 or TRBD2 (5 bases each). The germline V gene encodes CDR1 SQVTM and CDR2 ANQGSEA. The germline V and J ends were trimmed by 3 bases and 0 bases, with 12 bases remaining between them. This CDR3 is built from 15 residues. The CDR3 nucleotides are TGCAGCGTTGACGGGACGGCAAGCTCCTACAATGAGCAGTTCTTC. Its protein is CSVDGTASSYNEQFF.

CDR3 in DNA: TGTGCCAGCAGCTTGGAGGGGAACACCGGGGAGCTGTTTTTT. This gives the protein CASSLEGNTGELFF. This sequence joins TRBV5-4 and TRBJ2-2; no clear D. This CDR3 comprises 14 residues. Germline CDR1 SGHNT, CDR2 YYREEE (reference sequence). Trimming left V 0 bases short and J 1 base short, with 4 bases between.

This clonotype was detected many times. The rearrangement joins TRBV28 to TRBJ2-1; D unclear. V was pared by 8 bases and J by 1 base, with 6 bases between. The V gene's germline CDR1 is MDHEN and CDR2 SYDVKM. The CDR3 is made up of 12 amino acids. CDR3 in amino acids: CASSWSYNEQFF. The CDR3 nucleotides are TGTGCCAGCTCTTGGTCCTACAATGAGCAGTTCTTC.

The chain links TRBV6-5 to TRBJ2-3; 8 nucleotides match TRBD2. The CDR3 contains 16 residues. With V trimmed by 5 bases and J by 3 bases, 10 bases remained unmatched. Germline V gives CDR1 MNHEY, CDR2 SVGAGI. The DNA of the CDR3 is TGTGCCAGCAGTGACCGTCCCGGGAGGGCGACAGATACGCAGTATTTT. It is translated as CASSDRPGRATDTQYF.

The chain employs TRBV24-1 and TRBJ2-7, with TRBD1 identical over 10 bases. After removal of 9 bases from V and 6 bases from J, the junction contained 4 bases not matched to a gene. The CDR3 contains 12 residues. Germline V gene lookup returns CDR1 KGHDR and CDR2 SFDVKD. CDR3 in DNA: TGTGCCACCGGGACAGGGGATGGCGAGCAGTACTTC. It yields the protein CATGTGDGEQYF.

This chain uses TRBV10-3 with TRBJ2-1, with 7 bases fitting TRBD2. V lost 10 bases, J lost 4 bases, and 7 bases stayed unmatched. The CDR3 sequence is 13 residues long. Germline V gives CDR1 ENHRY, CDR2 SYGVKD. The CDR3: CATAPGLYNEQFF. CDR3 in DNA: TGTGCCACTGCCCCGGGACTATACAATGAGCAGTTCTTC.

This clonotype was observed many times. V and J are TRBV20-1 and TRBJ2-7; D not resolved. Germline lookup yields CDR1 DFQATT and CDR2 SNEGSKA (reference sequence). The CDR3 spans 11 residues. Trimming cost V 2 bases and J 0 bases, with 2 bases left between them. CDR3 region: CSARPSYEQYF. The CDR3 nucleotides read TGCAGTGCTAGACCCTCCTACGAGCAGTACTTC.

This clonotype was found many times. The rearrangement links TRBV7-9 to TRBJ1-4, with D tentatively TRBD1 (5 bases). The CDR3 runs to 17 residues. Germline V gene data show CDR1 as SEHNR and CDR2 as FQNEAQ (reference sequence). V dropped 5 bases and J dropped 8 bases, with 24 bases sitting between them. CDR3 DNA: TGTGCCAGCAGCCCCTCGTCCCGGGACCGAAGGGTGGAAAAACTGTTTTTT. Translation gives CASSPSSRDRRVEKLFF.

The J gene is TRBJ1-4, the V gene TRBV20-1, with D possibly being TRBD1 (5 bases). The V gene lost 5 bases and the J gene lost 8 bases, with 12 bases spanning the gap. The germline CDR1 and CDR2 sequences are DFQATT and SNEGSKA (reference sequence). The CDR3 has 12 residues. For the CDR3, the DNA is TGCAGTGCTCCGGGACCCGCAGAAAAACTGTTTTTT. Protein product: CSAPGPAEKLFF.

The V gene is TRBV10-3, the J gene TRBJ1-3; D is perhaps TRBD1 (5 bases). Trimming removed 2 bases at V and 1 base at J, with 15 bases between. Germline V gene data show CDR1 as ENHRY and CDR2 as SYGVKD. The CDR3 consists of 17 residues. The DNA for the CDR3 is TGTGCCATCAGTGAGCTACCAACGGGGCGATCTGGAAACACCATATATTTT. Translated: CAISELPTGRSGNTIYF.

This clonotype has ten or more counts. V usage is TRBV30 and J usage is TRBJ1-1, with D possibly TRBD1 on 5 matching bases. CDR1 is GTSNPN, CDR2 SVGIG, per germline (reference sequence). V was shortened by 5 bases and J by 1 base, with 5 bases between the two germline ends. This CDR3 is 11 amino acids long. In nucleotides, the CDR3 is TGTGCCTGGGGGGCGAACACTGAAGCTTTCTTT. It encodes CAWGANTEAFF.

This clonotype was observed at least ten times. The chain joins TRBV19 to TRBJ2-7; 7 nucleotides match TRBD2. V gave up 2 bases and J gave up 0 bases; unmatched junction bases: 4. From germline, CDR1 is LNHDA and CDR2 SQIVND (reference sequence). The length of the CDR3 is 15 residues. The CDR3 bases are TGTGCCAGTAGTATAAGGCGGGAGAGCTCCTACGAGCAGTACTTC. Translation gives CASSIRRESSYEQYF.

This clonotype has more than one count but fewer than ten. The rearrangement links TRBV18 to TRBJ2-2; D unresolved. The CDR3 is 16 amino acids. In germline, CDR1 is KGHSH, CDR2 LQKENI. V was shortened by 0 bases and J by 1 base, with 9 bases between the two germline ends. The CDR3 reads CASSPPSSGNTGELFF. The CDR3 DNA reads TGTGCCAGCTCACCACCATCTTCAGGGAACACCGGGGAGCTGTTTTTT. The variable domain in full, completed from reference TRBV18 and TRBJ2-2, reads NAGVMQNPRHLVRRRGQEARLRCSPMKGHSHVYWYRQLPEEGLKFMVYLQKENIIDESGMPKERFSAEFPKEGPSILRIQQVVRGDSAAYFCASSPPSSGNTGELFFGEGSRLTVL.

This clonotype was detected many times. In DNA form, the CDR3 reads TGTGCCAGCCAACAGGGTTCTGGGGCCAACGTCCTGACTTTC. It encodes CASQQGSGANVLTF. V usage is TRBV6-2 or TRBV6-3 and J usage is TRBJ2-6; possibly TRBD1 for D (6 bases). The CDR3 is made up of 14 amino acids. CDR1 and CDR2 (germline): MNHEY, SVGEGT. Trimming left V 8 bases short and J 1 base short, with 9 bases between.

This clonotype was seen many times. This chain uses TRBV20-1 with TRBJ2-3; D is unclear. This CDR3 is built from 15 residues. Trimming pared 6 bases from V and 3 bases from J, leaving 19 bases between. The germline V gene has CDR1 DFQATT and CDR2 SNEGSKA (reference sequence). CDR3 sequence: CSADFIPLGTDTQYF. The CDR3 DNA reads as TGCAGTGCCGACTTCATTCCTCTAGGGACAGATACGCAGTATTTT.

This clonotype was seen only a few times. The V and J genes are TRBV12-3 or TRBV12-4 and TRBJ1-1, with D possibly TRBD1 on 6 matching bases. With 1 base removed from V and 0 bases from J, the gap between germline ends came to 9 bases. CDR3 length: 15 amino acids. CDR3 sequence reads: CASSLEGEMNTEAFF. As DNA, the CDR3 is TGTGCCAGCAGTTTAGAGGGGGAAATGAACACTGAAGCTTTCTTT.

This clonotype was seen only a few times. The chain is built from TRBV12-3 or TRBV12-4 and TRBJ2-1; 10 bases match TRBD2. The CDR3 contains 17 residues. Trimming at V came to 2 bases and at J to 10 bases, leaving 14 bases not matched to a gene. The CDR3 DNA is TGTGCCAGCAGTTTATGGGGAGCGGGAGGGCCGGGCGGAGAGCAGTTCTTC. As protein: CASSLWGAGGPGGEQFF.

The table lists this clonotype with a few counts. The V gene is TRBV28, the J gene TRBJ1-2, with a weak D call TRBD1 (5 bases). The V gene's germline CDR1 is MDHEN and CDR2 SYDVKM. The CDR3 sequence is 16 residues long. Trimming pared 0 bases from V and 4 bases from J, leaving 15 bases between. This CDR3 is CASSLWRGTLSYGYTF. The CDR3 DNA reads TGTGCCAGCAGTTTATGGAGGGGCACCCTCTCCTATGGCTACACCTTC.

This clonotype was counted many times. The V and J genes are TRBV12-3 or TRBV12-4 and TRBJ1-1, with D possibly TRBD1 on 5 matching bases. V was pared by 5 bases and J by 4 bases, with 20 bases between. The CDR3 runs 16 residues. CDR3 sequence: CASSPNFGAGGTEAFF. DNA of the CDR3: TGTGCCAGCAGTCCCAATTTCGGGGCGGGTGGCACTGAAGCTTTCTTT.